These 21 T cell receptor beta chains came from one sample sequenced in a study of shared clonotypes between healthy human individuals. Assay used: immunoSEQ multiplex PCR; TCRdb lists only in-frame clones, some missing. The repertoire holds 2 million to 2.5 million clones, around 95% seen once, with roughly 0.13% in the top ten. The sequenced sample was naive CD4+ T cells sorted from blood. Subset: CD45RA+ positively selected. The receptors shown here come from a man in his late teens or twenties in good health.

The chain recombines TRBV30 with TRBJ1-1; D gene unclear. V was shortened by 5 bases and J by 1 base, with 11 bases between the two germline ends. The CDR3 has 13 amino acids. Per the germline V gene, CDR1 is GTSNPN and CDR2 is SVGIG (reference sequence). In nucleotides, the CDR3 is TGTGCCTGGGGACCTAGAAGGAACACTGAAGCTTTCTTT. Protein product: CAWGPRRNTEAFF.

The chain couples TRBV7-2 to TRBJ1-1, with D hard to call. The CDR3 consists of 14 residues. V was cut by 1 base and J by 2 bases, with 8 bases left in between. Germline V lookup: CDR1 SGHTA, CDR2 FQGNSA. DNA for the CDR3: TGTGCCAGCAGCTTAGGTTCCCCAAACACTGAAGCTTTCTTT. It yields the protein CASSLGSPNTEAFF.

This clone has more than one count but fewer than ten. V and J are TRBV5-1 and TRBJ1-2, with D possibly matching TRBD1 (5 bases). Germline V gives CDR1 SGHRS, CDR2 YFSETQ. V lost 3 bases to trimming and J lost 4 bases, with 16 bases between them. The CDR3 extends over 15 amino acids. The CDR3 sequence is CASSSSGDPGYGYTF. In DNA form, the CDR3 reads TGCGCCAGCAGCTCCTCGGGGGATCCTGGCTATGGCTACACCTTC.

This chain links TRBV7-2 with TRBJ2-3; D unclear. The V end lost 1 base, the J end lost 1 base, and 6 bases lay between the germline ends. The length of the CDR3 is 14 residues. CDR1 is SGHTA and CDR2 is FQGNSA in the germline V gene. In nucleotides, the CDR3 is TGTGCCAGCAGCTTAGGACCTGGCACAGATACGCAGTATTTT. This sequence encodes CASSLGPGTDTQYF.

The chain is built from TRBV7-2 and TRBJ2-7; perhaps D is TRBD1 or TRBD2 (6 bases each). The V end lost 5 bases, the J end lost 2 bases, and 16 bases lay between the germline ends. CDR1 is SGHTA and CDR2 is FQGNSA in the germline V gene. CDR3 length: 15 amino acids. The CDR3, as DNA: TGTGCCAGCAGCATTGGGGGCGGGATCACCTACGAGCAGTACTTC. As protein: CASSIGGGITYEQYF.

J is TRBJ1-4 and V is TRBV5-1, with D unclear. CDR1 is SGHRS and CDR2 is YFSETQ in the germline V gene. V gave up 0 bases and J gave up 7 bases, with 10 bases separating them. CDR3 length: 14 residues. CDR3 residues: CASSLAGGLEKLFF. The CDR3, as DNA: TGCGCCAGCAGCTTGGCTGGAGGGCTTGAAAAACTGTTTTTT.

The genes are TRBV25-1 and TRBJ2-7, with D possibly called TRBD1 or TRBD2 (5 bases each). CDR1 and CDR2 (germline): MGHDK, SYGVNS. V dropped 2 bases and J dropped 7 bases, with 12 bases sitting between them. This CDR3 has 13 amino acids. CDR3 sequence (DNA): TGTGCCAGCAGTGAAGGGACCCGAGGGGAGCAGTACTTC. Translated: CASSEGTRGEQYF.

In regard to this clone: Different DNA sequences within this sample yield the same CDR3. The chain combines TRBV6-5 with TRBJ2-3; unclear D gene. Germline CDR1 and CDR2: MNHEY and SVGAGI. The CDR3 extends over 12 amino acids. V lost 8 bases and J 4 bases, leaving 10 bases between the germline ends. The CDR3 region is CASRSSSDTQYF. The CDR3 nucleotides are TGTGCCAGCCGTTCCTCCTCAGATACGCAGTATTTT.

V is TRBV11-2 and J is TRBJ2-2; the D is unclear. The CDR3 covers 16 residues. CDR1 is SGHAT and CDR2 is FQNNGV in the germline V gene. The germline V and J ends were trimmed by 2 bases and 3 bases, with 13 bases remaining between them. CDR3 sequence reads: CASSLRYVLDTGELFF. As DNA, the CDR3 is TGTGCCAGCAGCTTAAGATACGTCTTGGACACCGGGGAGCTGTTTTTT.

About this clone itself: The same CDR3 arises from other DNA sequences in this sample as well. V and J are TRBV29-1 and TRBJ2-2; D gene ambiguous. Germline lookup yields CDR1 SQVTM and CDR2 ANQGSEA. CDR3 size: 11 residues. Between the trimmed V and J ends, which lost 4 bases and 3 bases, there was a span of 3 bases. The CDR3 sequence: CSVGDTGELFF. The CDR3 DNA is TGCAGCGTTGGAGACACCGGGGAGCTGTTTTTT.

This clone showed up just a few times. The chain employs TRBV2 and TRBJ1-6, with D tentatively TRBD1 (5 bases). The CDR3 is 16 amino acids. Germline V gene sequence: CDR1 SNHLY, CDR2 FYNNEI. V dropped 5 bases and J dropped 5 bases, with 16 bases sitting between them. The CDR3 reads CASSRTSSWDNSPLHF. The CDR3 coding sequence is TGTGCCAGCAGTCGGACAAGCTCATGGGATAATTCACCCCTCCACTTT.

This clone showed up just once. Within the sample, other DNA sequences also encode this same CDR3. The V gene is TRBV6-1, the J gene TRBJ2-5; D unresolved. With 7 bases removed from V and 2 bases from J, the gap between germline ends came to 5 bases. This CDR3 is built from 11 residues. Germline values: CDR1 MNHNS, CDR2 SASEGT. The CDR3 DNA reads as TGTGCCAGCACCCCTCAAGAGACCCAGTACTTC. Translation: CASTPQETQYF.

V is TRBV27 and J is TRBJ2-7; 11 positions match TRBD2. Trimming removed 6 bases from V and 3 bases from J; junction bases left unmatched: 4. CDR1 and CDR2 from the germline V gene are MNHEY and SMNVEV (reference sequence). The CDR3 covers 14 residues. The CDR3 protein is CASRFTSGGYEQYF. CDR3 in DNA: TGTGCCAGCAGATTCACTAGCGGGGGCTACGAGCAGTACTTC.

V usage is TRBV6-1 and J usage is TRBJ1-4, with unresolved D. CDR1 and CDR2 (germline): MNHNS, SASEGT. This CDR3 has 13 amino acids. Trimming pared 10 bases from V and 6 bases from J, leaving 15 bases between. CDR3 DNA: TGTGCCACCGAGAGGGTTACCGATGAAAAACTGTTTTTT. This encodes CATERVTDEKLFF.

Comments on this clone: Germline is not matched at one junction end, which may reflect a read error. V usage is TRBV28 and J usage is TRBJ1-5; D is possibly TRBD1 (6 bases). CDR1 is MDHEN and CDR2 is SYDVKM in the germline V gene. The CDR3 covers 15 residues. The CDR3 region is CASSLSDRLSQPQHF. The DNA of the CDR3 is TGTGCCAGCAGCTTATCCGACAGGTTAAGTCAGCCCCAGCATTTT.

This chain uses TRBV7-2 with TRBJ2-7; a weak D match, TRBD1 (6 bases). This CDR3 spans 14 amino acids. Looked up from germline, CDR1 is SGHTA and CDR2 is FQGNSA. Trimming left V 3 bases short and J 0 bases short, with 9 bases between. CDR3 loop: CASSFRDTSYEQYF. The CDR3 region has the DNA TGTGCCAGCAGCTTCCGGGACACCTCCTACGAGCAGTACTTC.

The table lists this clone with a count of one. The CDR3: CASGTKAGFGTQYF. In DNA form, the CDR3 reads TGTGCCAGCGGGACAAAGGCGGGATTTGGTACGCAGTATTTT. The rearrangement uses TRBV28 and TRBJ2-3; D might be TRBD1 or TRBD2, each matching 6 bases. The germline V gene encodes CDR1 MDHEN and CDR2 SYDVKM. V shed 8 bases and J shed 8 bases, with 20 bases lying between them. The CDR3 contains 14 residues.

This chain joins TRBV9 and TRBJ2-7, with TRBD1 matching 7 bases. The CDR3 runs to 14 residues. Trimming removed 6 bases from V and 3 bases from J; junction bases left unmatched: 9. Germline V gene sequence: CDR1 SGDLS, CDR2 YYNGEE. The CDR3 DNA reads as TGTGCCAGCAACCGGGGACAGTCATACTACGAGCAGTACTTC. Its translation: CASNRGQSYYEQYF.

The J gene is TRBJ1-1, the V gene TRBV10-3, with D possibly matching TRBD1 (6 bases). V lost 3 bases and J lost 13, with 18 bases in between. The CDR3 extends over 13 amino acids. Per germline, CDR1 ENHRY and CDR2 SYGVKD. DNA of the CDR3: TGTGCCATCAGTGAACAGGGTTTTACCTTAGGTTTCTTT. It yields the protein CAISEQGFTLGFF.

The chain is built from TRBV4-3 and TRBJ2-2; 7 bases are a match to TRBD2. With V trimmed by 0 bases and J by 1 base, 2 bases remained unmatched. Germline CDR1 and CDR2: LGHNA and YSLEER. The CDR3 length is 16 residues. CDR3 in amino acids: CASSQDRGGNTGELFF. CDR3 nucleotide sequence: TGCGCCAGCAGCCAAGATCGCGGGGGGAACACCGGGGAGCTGTTTTTT.

The V call is TRBV7-2, the J call TRBJ2-7, with D possibly TRBD2 on 6 matching bases. V was shortened by 0 bases and J by 3 bases, with 9 bases between the two germline ends. The CDR3 covers 14 residues. CDR1 SGHTA and CDR2 FQGNSA come from the germline V gene. Here the CDR3 DNA reads TGTGCCAGCAGCTTAGCGCTGGGGGGCTACGAGCAGTACTTC. Its translation is CASSLALGGYEQYF.